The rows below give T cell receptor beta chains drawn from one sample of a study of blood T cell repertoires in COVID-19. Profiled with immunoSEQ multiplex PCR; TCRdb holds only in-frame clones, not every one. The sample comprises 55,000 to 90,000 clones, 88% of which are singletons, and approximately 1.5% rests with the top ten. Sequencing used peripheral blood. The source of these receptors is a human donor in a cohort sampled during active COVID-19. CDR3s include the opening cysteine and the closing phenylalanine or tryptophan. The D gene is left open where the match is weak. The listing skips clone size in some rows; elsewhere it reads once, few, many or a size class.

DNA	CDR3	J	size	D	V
TGTGCCAGCAGTGAAGGGGCGGGGGCGAGCGAAAAACTGTTTTTT	CASSEGAGASEKLFF	TRBJ1-4	.	.	TRBV25-1
TGTGCCTGGACGAGGAGCCTAGGCACAGATACGCAGTATTTT	CAWTRSLGTDTQYF	TRBJ2-3	.	.	TRBV30
TGTGCCATCAGTAGGACAGGGGACGACGGCTACACCTTC	CAISRTGDDGYTF	TRBJ1-2	.	TRBD1	TRBV10-3
TGTGCCAGCAGTAACAGGGTCGGGGAGCTGTTTTTT	CASSNRVGELFF	TRBJ2-2	.	.	TRBV6-5
TGTGCCAGCCACAACTCCTACGAGCAGTACTTC	CASHNSYEQYF	TRBJ2-7	.	.	TRBV6-5
TGTGCCAGCAGCCGACCTAGCGGCCCCTGGGATGAGCAGTTCTTC	CASSRPSGPWDEQFF	TRBJ2-1	.	TRBD2	TRBV4-2
TGTGCCAGCAGTGAAGTAGGGGACACTGAATACGAGCAGTACTTC	CASSEVGDTEYEQYF	TRBJ2-7	medium-sized	.	TRBV25-1
TGCAGTGCTAGTCGAGGGAAGGAGGCTTTCTTT	CSASRGKEAFF	TRBJ1-1	.	.	TRBV20-1
TGTGCCAGCTCACCGGACAGGGATTTACGTGGCTACACCTTC	CASSPDRDLRGYTF	TRBJ1-2	.	TRBD1	TRBV18
TGTGCCAGCAGTTTAGTCCGGTCGGGCACTGAAGCTTTCTTT	CASSLVRSGTEAFF	TRBJ1-1	.	.	TRBV27
TGCGCCAGCAGCGGCAAGGCGGGACTAGCGGCAAATGAGCAGTTCTTC	CASSGKAGLAANEQFF	TRBJ2-1	.	TRBD2	TRBV5-1
TGTGCCAGCCTGGGGAGGCTGAACACCGGGGAGCTGTTTTTT	CASLGRLNTGELFF	TRBJ2-2	once	.	TRBV6-5
TGTGCCAGCTCACCAAGGGGACTAGCGGGAGGGACTCGCGAGCAGTACTTC	CASSPRGLAGGTREQYF	TRBJ2-7	.	TRBD2	TRBV18
TGCGCCAGCAGCCAAGATCTAGTAGGGCTAGCGGGAGCCCGCAATGAGCAGTTCTTC	CASSQDLVGLAGARNEQFF	TRBJ2-1	few	TRBD2	TRBV4-1
TGTGCCAGCAGTTGGGGGCGAATGGACACTGAAGCTTTCTTT	CASSWGRMDTEAFF	TRBJ1-1	.	.	TRBV28
TGTGCCAGCAGTGAAGCCGGGACAGGACCCAATCAGCCCCAGCATTTT	CASSEAGTGPNQPQHF	TRBJ1-5	.	TRBD1	TRBV2
TGTGCCAGCAGTGAGGACAGCGATAGCAATCAGCCCCAGCATTTT	CASSEDSDSNQPQHF	TRBJ1-5	.	.	TRBV2
TGTGCCAGCAGTGACTCGCAGGGAGGAGCAGATACGCAGTATTTT	CASSDSQGGADTQYF	TRBJ2-3	once	.	TRBV6-4
TGTGCCAGCAGCCTAGGGATCTCGGGGGAGACCCAGTACTTC	CASSLGISGETQYF	TRBJ2-5	once	.	TRBV7-6
TGTGCCAGCAGCCAAGACCCGACTAGCGGGAGGGCCATGGGCAATGAGCAGTTCTTC	CASSQDPTSGRAMGNEQFF	TRBJ2-1	.	TRBD2	TRBV3-1/TRBV3-2
TGTGCCAGCAGTGAAAACCGGGCGGGGGTGACAAACATTCAGTACTTC	CASSENRAGVTNIQYF	TRBJ2-4	once	TRBD2	TRBV2
TGTGCCACCAGTGATCCTCTTAGGGGCCGGGGCACAGATACGCAGTATTTT	CATSDPLRGRGTDTQYF	TRBJ2-3	.	.	TRBV24-1
TGTGCCAGCAGCGCCAGGGGTCCGAACACCGGGGAGCTGTTTTTT	CASSARGPNTGELFF	TRBJ2-2	.	.	TRBV9
TGCAGCGTTGCACGGCTAGCGGCAGATACGCAGTATTTT	CSVARLAADTQYF	TRBJ2-3	few	TRBD2	TRBV29-1
TGTGCCAGTAGTATCTCAGATACGCAGTATTTT	CASSISDTQYF	TRBJ2-3	.	.	TRBV19
TGTGCCAGCAGTTTATCTAGACAGATCACAGATACGCAGTATTTT	CASSLSRQITDTQYF	TRBJ2-3	.	.	TRBV27
TGCGCCAGCAGCTTGACAGGGTATATGTTAATGGATGAGCAGTTCTTC	CASSLTGYMLMDEQFF	TRBJ2-1	.	.	TRBV5-1
TGCGCCAGCAGTAAGGACAGTAGCAATCAGCCCCAGCATTTT	CASSKDSSNQPQHF	TRBJ1-5	.	.	TRBV10-2
TGTGCCATCAGTGAGTCTTCAGGACTAGCGGGAGGCGTAGATACGCAGTATTTT	CAISESSGLAGGVDTQYF	TRBJ2-3	.	TRBD2	TRBV10-3
TGCGCCAGCAGCTTGGATAGCGGGAGGATGGGTGAGCAGTTCTTC	CASSLDSGRMGEQFF	TRBJ2-1	.	TRBD2	TRBV5-1
TGTGCCAGCAGCTTAAATCCAGCAGGGGATGAGACCCAGTACTTC	CASSLNPAGDETQYF	TRBJ2-5	.	.	TRBV7-8
TGTGCCAGCAGCTTATATAGCGGGAGGGCCAATGAGCAGTTCTTC	CASSLYSGRANEQFF	TRBJ2-1	.	TRBD2	TRBV11-2
TGTGCCAGCAGCTTCGGACAGGGTGCGGCAGATACGCAGTATTTT	CASSFGQGAADTQYF	TRBJ2-3	.	TRBD1	TRBV11-2
TGCGCCAGCAGCTTGGGCCGGGAGGGGACAGTCTACCAAGAGACCCAGTACTTC	CASSLGREGTVYQETQYF	TRBJ2-5	.	.	TRBV5-1
TGTGCCAGTAGTTGGTGGTCCGGGGGCACAGATACGCAGTATTTT	CASSWWSGGTDTQYF	TRBJ2-3	.	.	TRBV19
TGTGCCAGCAGATCGGGACTAGCGGGAGATGGGTCCTACAATGAGCAGTTCTTC	CASRSGLAGDGSYNEQFF	TRBJ2-1	once	TRBD2	TRBV27
TGTGCCAGTAGTATCCAACAGGGAATCGGGGAGCTGTTTTTT	CASSIQQGIGELFF	TRBJ2-2	.	.	TRBV19
TGTGCCAGCAGACCCGGGGGATGGGGCTACAATGAGCAGTTCTTC	CASRPGGWGYNEQFF	TRBJ2-1	.	.	TRBV27
TGTGCCAGCAGTACCTTCGCAGGGACACCTGGGGCCAACGTCCTGACTTTC	CASSTFAGTPGANVLTF	TRBJ2-6	once	.	TRBV28
TGTGCCACCAGTGATCCGGGACTAGAGAGGTACAATGAGCAGTTCTTC	CATSDPGLERYNEQFF	TRBJ2-1	.	TRBD2	TRBV24-1
TGCGCCAGCAGAGACAGTGGGAACACTGAAGCTTTCTTT	CASRDSGNTEAFF	TRBJ1-1	once	.	TRBV10-2
TGTGCCAGCAGTCTCGTGGGGCAGTTTTACGAGCAGTACTTC	CASSLVGQFYEQYF	TRBJ2-7	.	.	TRBV28
TGTGCCAGCAGCTTAGGTCAAACGGGACTCATGACCACAGATACGCAGTATTTT	CASSLGQTGLMTTDTQYF	TRBJ2-3	.	.	TRBV11-3
TGTGCCAGCAGCCCGCCCATCGGTACGCAGTATTTT	CASSPPIGTQYF	TRBJ2-3	once	.	TRBV28
TGTGCCAGCAGCCAAGGGCCTAGGGGGCAGTTCTTC	CASSQGPRGQFF	TRBJ2-1	.	.	TRBV3-1/TRBV3-2
TGTGCCAGCAGCCCTTCTTCGGGACAGGATGGGTCTGAGCAGTTCTTC	CASSPSSGQDGSEQFF	TRBJ2-1	.	TRBD1	TRBV28
TGTGCCAGCAGCCGTGGCCTTTCGGGACATGGAGAGCAGTACTTC	CASSRGLSGHGEQYF	TRBJ2-7	.	.	TRBV5-4
TGTGCCAGCAGCCCGGGACAGGGGAACGAAAAACTGTTTTTT	CASSPGQGNEKLFF	TRBJ1-4	.	TRBD1	TRBV13
TGCGCCAGTACGGGACATCGGACAGATACGCAGTATTTT	CASTGHRTDTQYF	TRBJ2-3	.	.	TRBV5-1
TGTGCCACCAGTGCGCCGGGACAGGAGGTGGGTAGGCCCTACAATGAGCAGTTCTTC	CATSAPGQEVGRPYNEQFF	TRBJ2-1	.	TRBD1	TRBV24-1
TGTGCCAGCAGCTCCGCCTCCGGGGTTTGGGAGCAGTACTTC	CASSSASGVWEQYF	TRBJ2-7	.	.	TRBV11-2
TGTGCCAGCAGGGAAGGACTCAATTCTAACTATGGCTACACCTTC	CASREGLNSNYGYTF	TRBJ1-2	.	.	TRBV5-4
TGTGCCAGCAGCCCCGGGACAGGGATCACAGATACGCAGTATTTT	CASSPGTGITDTQYF	TRBJ2-3	.	TRBD1	TRBV11-3
TGTGCCAGCAGAGACAGGGTATGGGAAAAACTGTTTTTT	CASRDRVWEKLFF	TRBJ1-4	.	TRBD1	TRBV6-5
TGTGCCAGCAGTCGGACAGACTCTGGAAACACCATATATTTT	CASSRTDSGNTIYF	TRBJ1-3	.	.	TRBV6-6